This T cell receptor beta chain was sequenced in a study of blood T cell repertoires in COVID-19. Study-level information: The study drew acute and convalescent COVID-19 samples from the United States, Italy and Spain. Sources were T cells, B-cell-depleted T cells, or PBMCs; the material itself was cDNA or gDNA.

In the study's own analysis: Amplification from reference gene primers served as the basis for estimated nucleated cell counts. Repertoires were generated with immunoSEQ multiplex PCR, while TCRdb's copy carries only in-frame clones and drops some. V and J calls plus clone size are reproduced from that table; the DNA served to infer D and trimming. Of 220,000 or so clones listed, 90% are singletons. The germline V and J ends were trimmed by 4 bases and 0 bases, with 13 bases remaining between them. Germline assignment: CDR1 SGHTA and CDR2 FQGTGA. The CDR3 runs to 16 residues. Within 2 weeks of study entry, exposed participants had contacted a PCR-confirmed or clinician-diagnosed COVID-19 case.

The TCR comes from a man aged 50 to 60 who had been exposed to COVID-19. V is TRBV7-3 and J is TRBJ2-4, with a weak D call TRBD1 (6 bases). The specimen sequenced was PBMCs or T cells enriched from blood (not recorded which). The CDR3 bases are TGTGCCAGCAGCTCAGGACAGCTACTAGCCAAAAACATTCAGTACTTC. Amino acids: CASSSGQLLAKNIQYF.